The T cell receptor (beta chain) under discussion was sequenced for a study of blood T cell repertoires in COVID-19. Background on the study: Both acute and convalescent COVID-19 samples were obtained from the United States, Italy and Spain. The cDNA or gDNA used as material had been derived from T cells, B-cell-depleted T cells, or PBMCs.

Worth noting for this clone: Other DNA sequences in this specimen translate into the identical CDR3.

In the authors' methods: Reference gene primers were amplified, and this amplification served to estimate nucleated cell counts. The data were produced by immunoSEQ multiplex PCR, yet TCRdb's version contains in-frame clones alone and is incomplete. V and J calls and clone size follow that table, whereas D and trimming were derived from the DNA. This sample has about 300,000 clones; approximately 90% occur once, and the top ten carry 2% to 2.5%. CDR1 is LGHDT and CDR2 is YNNKEL in the germline V gene (reference sequence). V lost 0 bases, J lost 4 bases, and 10 bases lay in between. The CDR3 loop spans 15 amino acids.

V usage is TRBV3-1 (or the pseudogene TRBV3-2) and J usage is TRBJ1-3; weak D call: TRBD1 (5 bases). The clonotype comes from a woman aged 30 to 39 with COVID-19, enrolled during active disease. The material sequenced was peripheral blood. The CDR3 DNA sequence: TGTGCCAGCAGCCAAGACGGAGGGGTCGGAAACACCATATATTTT. Translating it yields CASSQDGGVGNTIYF.